The source of this T cell receptor (beta chain) is a study of T cell responses to AZD1222 COVID-19 vaccine (dated by TCRdb to about 2021). With regard to the full study: Because spike-specific TCR depth and breadth did not differ between the two schedules, AZD1222 recipients who got a second dose at roughly 4 weeks were pooled with those who got a second dose at roughly 12 weeks. TCR sequencing covered approximately 230 trial participants: around 210 given two doses of AZD1222 and some 25 given two doses of MenACWY control vaccine. Enrollment into the trials was organized by age into subgroups of 18-55, 56-69 and 70-plus years, and those subgroups contained approximately 150, 30 and 60 TCR-sequenced participants, respectively.

Reading the label with the study, this specimen's time point is: baseline before first vaccination. Samples from vaccinated people were obtained from the UK trials COV001 and COV002, which included a single-blind randomized controlled phase 2/3 trial of AZD1222 (ChAdOx1 nCoV-19) in healthy adults. For TCRbeta chain sequencing, PBMC samples were collected from trial participants at day 0 and at day 28 after the second dose. In the germline V gene, CDR1 corresponds to LGHNA and CDR2 to YSLEER. The CDR3 runs 13 residues from the cysteine to the phenylalanine. Solely the CDR3 DNA is kept, with 39 bases framed from the first base. Trimming at the junction amounts to 1 base on V and 3 bases on J, and the germline ends lie 6 bases apart. Paper-wide results and their limitations: Because no day 14 peak-response samples were available, repertoires were characterized only after the peak T cell response. Most participants were white British and females outnumbered males, and the authors suggested that clonal diversity may have been underestimated. Conclusions about previously exposed vaccinees are limited, since just 6 or 7 AZD1222 recipients were seropositive for SARS-CoV-2 at baseline. Reportedly, almost half of the unique spike-specific TCRs recognized epitopes lying outside the regions that are mutated in the B.1.351 and B.1.1.7 variants. CD4 TCRs associated with the vaccine covered the entire spike protein, and the dominant responses were in regions 160-218 and 743-854. In the small 56-69-year group, the increase in depth fell short of significance, most likely because of low power. A significant rise in spike-specific TCR breadth and depth was observed after two AZD1222 doses relative to day 0 and relative to MenACWY recipients.

About this clone itself: Its specific antigen is unknown. No much larger clonotype is one base removed from it; base qualities were not supplied.

The CDR3 regions of human TCRbeta chains were subjected to immunosequencing. As for how the authors treated the data: TCRs in the repertoires were compared against a reference library of SARS-CoV-2-specific TCRs that had been generated with the MIRA antigen-specificity platform. Breadth meant the fraction of unique TCRs that were SARS-CoV-2-associated, whereas depth meant the fraction of total T cells that were SARS-CoV-2-associated. Using the MIRA data, each spike-specific TCR was mapped to the spike region that the TCR reacts to and placed in a CD4 or CD8 class. Log10-transformed breadth and depth values were compared by one-way ANOVA with Sidak's multiple comparisons tests. Here the immuneACCESS table is served through TCRdb, limited to in-frame sequences with V and J called. Missing clones are a known gap in these copies; in checked studies unresolved V genes cover under half, and the rest lacks a known reason. That table supplies the V and J calls and clone size; D and trimming were determined from the DNA. The sample has about 120,000 clones on record, 90% to 95% of them singletons. The leading ten clones occupy 4% to 5.5% of the sample.

This sequence was found in an adult in good health. The sample in question was peripheral blood, obtained on day 0 of AZD1222 vaccination. The rearranged segments are TRBV4-3 and TRBJ2-5; a confident D gene designation cannot be given. The CDR3 reads as follows: CASSQAVEETQYF. The DNA sequence follows: TGCGCCAGCAGCCAAGCCGTGGAAGAGACCCAGTACTTC.